This T cell receptor beta chain was recorded in a study of T cell responses to AZD1222 COVID-19 vaccine. Germline CDR1 ENHRY, CDR2 SYGVKD. The CDR3 is 14 residues long. Trimming removed 0 bases at V and 4 bases at J, with 9 bases between. For this clone: Antigen specificity is unknown.

Clones were sequenced by immunoSEQ multiplex PCR, and TCRdb holds only the in-frame ones, with some missing. This table has about 120,000 clones, more than 85% appearing once. Notes on the study in general: The donor cohort was predominantly white British with a female majority, and clonal diversity may have been underestimated. Just a handful of people given AZD1222 tested seropositive at baseline. A reported finding is that nearly half of spike-specific TCRs target unmutated variant regions. Researchers report vaccine-associated CD4 TCRs spanning spike, with dominance at 160-218 and 743-854.

This sequence was found in an adult who received the AZD1222 COVID-19 vaccine. The J gene is TRBJ1-2, the V gene TRBV10-3, with no clear D. The sequenced sample was peripheral blood, obtained 28 days after the second AZD1222 dose. The CDR3 spells CAISESGRSYGYTF. In DNA, the CDR3 is TGTGCCATCAGTGAGTCCGGGCGCTCCTATGGCTACACCTTC.